The rows below give T cell receptor beta chains drawn from one sample of a study of T cell clones after liver transplantation. Assay used: immunoSEQ multiplex PCR; TCRdb lists only in-frame clones, some missing. The sample lists about 53,000 clones, roughly 80% seen once, with around 8.5% in the top ten. The specimen comprised CD4+ T cells from blood, sampled before liver transplant. The origin of the receptors is a human donor who received a liver transplant. Both conserved end residues are part of each CDR3. D genes are given only for firm matches. Rows may omit the clone size; those that give it use once, few, many or a size class.

d_gene: .
v_gene: TRBV5-1
j_gene: TRBJ2-7
abundance: .
CDR3nt: TGCGCCAGCAGCTTTAAACCGGGACCCCTTGAATACGAGCAGTACTTC
CDR3aa: CASSFKPGPLEYEQYF

d_gene: .
v_gene: TRBV4-2
j_gene: TRBJ2-4
abundance: .
CDR3nt: TGTGCCAGCAGCCAAGATTTGGAGTTAGGCCAAAACATTCAGTACTTC
CDR3aa: CASSQDLELGQNIQYF

d_gene: .
v_gene: TRBV29-1
j_gene: TRBJ1-2
abundance: .
CDR3nt: TGCAGCGTAACTTCGACAGGCTCCCCAAGAGAATATGGCTACACCTTC
CDR3aa: CSVTSTGSPREYGYTF

d_gene: .
v_gene: TRBV5-6
j_gene: TRBJ1-2
abundance: .
CDR3nt: TGTGCCAGCAGCGCCGTTCTGGGGCATGGCTACACCTTC
CDR3aa: CASSAVLGHGYTF

d_gene: .
v_gene: TRBV6-5
j_gene: TRBJ1-3
abundance: few
CDR3nt: TGTGCCAGCTCTAACCGGTTCTCTGGAAACACCATATATTTT
CDR3aa: CASSNRFSGNTIYF

d_gene: .
v_gene: TRBV6-5
j_gene: TRBJ2-7
abundance: few
CDR3nt: TGTGCCAGCAGCAAACGTAATAGCAAGCAGTACTTC
CDR3aa: CASSKRNSKQYF

d_gene: .
v_gene: TRBV11-2
j_gene: TRBJ1-1
abundance: .
CDR3nt: TGTGCCAGCAGCCCCCCCCGACAGAGCATGAACACTGAAGCTTTCTTT
CDR3aa: CASSPPRQSMNTEAFF

d_gene: .
v_gene: TRBV19
j_gene: TRBJ2-3
abundance: .
CDR3nt: TGTGCCAGTAGTCTGAGCACAGATACGCAGTATTTT
CDR3aa: CASSLSTDTQYF

d_gene: .
v_gene: TRBV2
j_gene: TRBJ2-5
abundance: .
CDR3nt: TGTGCCAGCAGTGAACAGACGGAGACCCAGTACTTC
CDR3aa: CASSEQTETQYF

d_gene: .
v_gene: TRBV11-2
j_gene: TRBJ1-1
abundance: .
CDR3nt: TGTGCCAGCAGCGTATACAGGGAAGCTTTCTTT
CDR3aa: CASSVYREAFF

d_gene: .
v_gene: TRBV6-5
j_gene: TRBJ1-6
abundance: once
CDR3nt: TGTGCCAGCAGTTATAGCTTGGGGAATTCACCCCTCCACTTT
CDR3aa: CASSYSLGNSPLHF

d_gene: TRBD2
v_gene: TRBV7-2
j_gene: TRBJ2-2
abundance: .
CDR3nt: TGTGCCAGCAGCTTAAATGGCGGGAGGGACACCGGGGAGCTGTTTTTT
CDR3aa: CASSLNGGRDTGELFF

d_gene: .
v_gene: TRBV30
j_gene: TRBJ2-5
abundance: .
CDR3nt: TGTGCCTGGGGACAGCAAGAGACCCAGTACTTC
CDR3aa: CAWGQQETQYF

d_gene: TRBD2
v_gene: TRBV27
j_gene: TRBJ2-3
abundance: .
CDR3nt: TGTGCCAGCACACCACTAGCGGGAGGCCGGGATACGCAGTATTTT
CDR3aa: CASTPLAGGRDTQYF

d_gene: TRBD2
v_gene: TRBV28
j_gene: TRBJ2-5
abundance: .
CDR3nt: TGTGCCAGCAGCCCGACTAGCGGGAGGATGTGGACCCAGTACTTC
CDR3aa: CASSPTSGRMWTQYF

d_gene: .
v_gene: TRBV27
j_gene: TRBJ1-4
abundance: .
CDR3nt: TGTGCCAGCAGTCCAGAGACAGTCACTGAGGCTAGGATTAATGAAAAACTGTTTTTT
CDR3aa: CASSPETVTEARINEKLFF

d_gene: .
v_gene: TRBV27
j_gene: TRBJ2-7
abundance: .
CDR3nt: TGTGCCAGCAGTTTAGTCGCAGGGTCTAGGGAGCAGTACTTC
CDR3aa: CASSLVAGSREQYF

d_gene: TRBD1
v_gene: TRBV4-3
j_gene: TRBJ2-2
abundance: .
CDR3nt: TGCGCCAGCAGAGGGGACAGGGAGGACACCGGGGAGCTGTTTTTT
CDR3aa: CASRGDREDTGELFF

d_gene: TRBD2
v_gene: TRBV4-2
j_gene: TRBJ2-7
abundance: few
CDR3nt: TGTGCCAGCAGCCAAGACCCCGCGACTAGCGGGGGGGCCTACGAGCAGTACTTC
CDR3aa: CASSQDPATSGGAYEQYF

d_gene: .
v_gene: TRBV28
j_gene: TRBJ1-6
abundance: .
CDR3nt: TGTGCCAGCAGTCCCATGCTGGGGAATTCACCCCTCCACTTT
CDR3aa: CASSPMLGNSPLHF

d_gene: TRBD1
v_gene: TRBV9
j_gene: TRBJ2-7
abundance: .
CDR3nt: TGTGCCAGCAGTCCTAACAGGGGGTTCAGCTCCTACGAGCAGTACTTC
CDR3aa: CASSPNRGFSSYEQYF

d_gene: .
v_gene: TRBV6-4
j_gene: TRBJ1-5
abundance: .
CDR3nt: TGTGCCAGCAGTGACCGGCAGGGTGAGTCCGAACAGCCCCAGCATTTT
CDR3aa: CASSDRQGESEQPQHF

d_gene: .
v_gene: TRBV7-9
j_gene: TRBJ2-2
abundance: .
CDR3nt: TGTGCCTCTGGGGGAGGAGCGGGTCAAACCGGGGAGCTGTTTTTT
CDR3aa: CASGGGAGQTGELFF

d_gene: .
v_gene: TRBV28
j_gene: TRBJ1-5
abundance: .
CDR3nt: TGTGCCAGCGTCGATGGGAAACGTTGGAATCAGCCCCAGCATTTT
CDR3aa: CASVDGKRWNQPQHF

d_gene: .
v_gene: TRBV30
j_gene: TRBJ1-2
abundance: .
CDR3nt: TGTGCCTTCGGGGGGAATGGCTACACCTTC
CDR3aa: CAFGGNGYTF

d_gene: .
v_gene: TRBV7-2
j_gene: TRBJ1-5
abundance: .
CDR3nt: TGTGCCAGCAGCTTAGTCTTGGGGGGGGGATTCAATCAGCCCCAGCATTTT
CDR3aa: CASSLVLGGGFNQPQHF

d_gene: .
v_gene: TRBV7-9
j_gene: TRBJ1-2
abundance: .
CDR3nt: TGTGCCAGCAGCTTAGTCGCCGCAGGTCGATATGGCTACACCTTC
CDR3aa: CASSLVAAGRYGYTF

d_gene: .
v_gene: TRBV18
j_gene: TRBJ2-5
abundance: .
CDR3nt: TGTGCCAGCTCACCCCGTCCGGGAGAGACCCAGTACTTC
CDR3aa: CASSPRPGETQYF

d_gene: .
v_gene: TRBV11-3
j_gene: TRBJ1-2
abundance: .
CDR3nt: TGTGCCAGCAGCTTAGATCCTCTGGCAGCATGGGATGGCTACACCTTC
CDR3aa: CASSLDPLAAWDGYTF

d_gene: .
v_gene: TRBV28
j_gene: TRBJ1-2
abundance: .
CDR3nt: TGTGCCAGCAGTATTTGGGGGACGTCCTATGGCTACACCTTC
CDR3aa: CASSIWGTSYGYTF

d_gene: TRBD2
v_gene: TRBV19
j_gene: TRBJ2-2
abundance: .
CDR3nt: TGTGCCAGTAATAAGCCTAGCGGGAGGGCCGCCGGGGAGCTGTTTTTT
CDR3aa: CASNKPSGRAAGELFF

d_gene: .
v_gene: TRBV7-9
j_gene: TRBJ2-5
abundance: .
CDR3nt: TGTGCCAGCAGCCGGGGCTCGGGTTCCGAGACCCAGTACTTC
CDR3aa: CASSRGSGSETQYF

d_gene: .
v_gene: TRBV7-9
j_gene: TRBJ1-4
abundance: .
CDR3nt: TGTGCCAGCAGCCGCGGGACCCTCAAGGCGACTAATGAAAAACTGTTTTTT
CDR3aa: CASSRGTLKATNEKLFF

d_gene: .
v_gene: TRBV12-5
j_gene: TRBJ1-3
abundance: .
CDR3nt: TGTGCTAGTGGTATGACAGTAACTGGAAACACCATATATTTT
CDR3aa: CASGMTVTGNTIYF

d_gene: .
v_gene: TRBV9
j_gene: TRBJ1-5
abundance: .
CDR3nt: TGTGCCAGCAGCCCGGAACCTGGGGGCAATCAGCCCCAGCATTTT
CDR3aa: CASSPEPGGNQPQHF

d_gene: .
v_gene: TRBV5-8
j_gene: TRBJ2-2
abundance: .
CDR3nt: TGTGCCAGCAGCTTGGTGTTCTCGGGGTTAAGCACCGGGGAGCTGTTTTTT
CDR3aa: CASSLVFSGLSTGELFF

d_gene: .
v_gene: TRBV6-5
j_gene: TRBJ1-1
abundance: .
CDR3nt: TGTGCCAGCAGTTACTCGGCCGACACTGAAGCTTTCTTT
CDR3aa: CASSYSADTEAFF

d_gene: TRBD2
v_gene: TRBV6-5
j_gene: TRBJ2-1
abundance: .
CDR3nt: TGTGCCACCCAAGGGGCGGGGGGGCAGAATGAGCAGTTCTTC
CDR3aa: CATQGAGGQNEQFF

d_gene: .
v_gene: TRBV28
j_gene: TRBJ2-1
abundance: .
CDR3nt: TGTGCCAGCAGTACCCGAGCCCGCCTAGCCTCCTACAATGAGCAGTTCTTC
CDR3aa: CASSTRARLASYNEQFF

d_gene: .
v_gene: TRBV6-5
j_gene: TRBJ2-2
abundance: .
CDR3nt: TGTGCCAGCAGCGTCAGGGTGAACACCGGGGAGCTGTTTTTT
CDR3aa: CASSVRVNTGELFF

d_gene: .
v_gene: TRBV29-1
j_gene: TRBJ1-5
abundance: medium-sized
CDR3nt: TGCAGCGTTGGGAACAAGGATCAGCCCCAGCATTTT
CDR3aa: CSVGNKDQPQHF

d_gene: .
v_gene: TRBV10-3
j_gene: TRBJ1-4
abundance: .
CDR3nt: TGTGCCATCGGGACGGAGAATGAAAAACTGTTTTTT
CDR3aa: CAIGTENEKLFF

d_gene: .
v_gene: TRBV28
j_gene: TRBJ2-5
abundance: .
CDR3nt: TGTGCCGCCTCAGGGGCTGGGACCCAGTACTTC
CDR3aa: CAASGAGTQYF

d_gene: .
v_gene: TRBV11-2
j_gene: TRBJ2-3
abundance: .
CDR3nt: TGTGCCAGCAGCTTAGATCAGGCAGATACGCAGTATTTT
CDR3aa: CASSLDQADTQYF

d_gene: TRBD1
v_gene: TRBV11-2
j_gene: TRBJ1-3
abundance: .
CDR3nt: TGTGCCAGCAGCTTGGGACAGGGCTGGGGAAACACCATATATTTT
CDR3aa: CASSLGQGWGNTIYF

d_gene: .
v_gene: TRBV5-1
j_gene: TRBJ2-3
abundance: .
CDR3nt: TGCGCCAGCAGCAACGCTAGGTCAGATACGCAGTATTTT
CDR3aa: CASSNARSDTQYF

d_gene: .
v_gene: TRBV30
j_gene: TRBJ2-1
abundance: once
CDR3nt: TGTGCCTGGAGCCTAGGGAATGAGCAGTTCTTC
CDR3aa: CAWSLGNEQFF

d_gene: TRBD1
v_gene: TRBV23-1
j_gene: TRBJ1-5
abundance: .
CDR3nt: TGCGCCAGCAGTCAAAACACCGGGACAGGGGGCAATCAGCCCCAGCATTTT
CDR3aa: CASSQNTGTGGNQPQHF

d_gene: .
v_gene: TRBV7-2
j_gene: TRBJ1-3
abundance: once
CDR3nt: TGTGCCAGCAGCTTCTCGGGACCCTTAAGGGCTGGAAACACCATATATTTT
CDR3aa: CASSFSGPLRAGNTIYF

d_gene: TRBD1
v_gene: TRBV28
j_gene: TRBJ1-2
abundance: .
CDR3nt: TGTGCCAGCAGCTCTATAGGTGCGGGACAGGGCATTGGGAATGGCTACACCTTC
CDR3aa: CASSSIGAGQGIGNGYTF

d_gene: .
v_gene: TRBV5-1
j_gene: TRBJ1-2
abundance: .
CDR3nt: TGCGCCAGCAGCTTCGAGGGGGACTATGGCTACACCTTC
CDR3aa: CASSFEGDYGYTF

d_gene: TRBD2
v_gene: TRBV5-6
j_gene: TRBJ2-7
abundance: .
CDR3nt: TGTGCCAGCAGCTTGTCGGGACTAGCGGGAGTTCAATCCTACGAGCAGTACTTC
CDR3aa: CASSLSGLAGVQSYEQYF

d_gene: TRBD2
v_gene: TRBV4-2
j_gene: TRBJ2-5
abundance: .
CDR3nt: TGTGCCAGCAGCCAAACGAGCGGGGGGGCGGGAGAGACCCAGTACTTC
CDR3aa: CASSQTSGGAGETQYF

d_gene: .
v_gene: TRBV4-2
j_gene: TRBJ2-2
abundance: .
CDR3nt: TGTGCCAGCAGCCCTAGGATAGTTTCCGCGAACACCGGGGAGCTGTTTTTT
CDR3aa: CASSPRIVSANTGELFF

d_gene: TRBD1
v_gene: TRBV7-2
j_gene: TRBJ1-2
abundance: medium-sized
CDR3nt: TGTGCCAGCAGCACTCCGGGACAGATACACTATGGCTACACCTTC
CDR3aa: CASSTPGQIHYGYTF

d_gene: .
v_gene: TRBV5-1
j_gene: TRBJ2-5
abundance: .
CDR3nt: TGCGCCAGCAGCTCTCTAGCGCCCGGCCAAGAGACCCAGTACTTC
CDR3aa: CASSSLAPGQETQYF

d_gene: .
v_gene: TRBV20-1
j_gene: TRBJ1-2
abundance: .
CDR3nt: TGCAGTGCCCAGGGCGGTGGCTACACCTTC
CDR3aa: CSAQGGGYTF